The 13 T cell receptor beta chains listed next were all sequenced from one sample in a study of T cells in Graves' hyperthyroidism and ophthalmopathy. Regions amplified from RNA transcripts were the TCR beta CDR3 regions. The HTBI primer set was used in a first-round RT-PCR of the TCR CDR3. One entry per CDR3 protein, called by TCRdb with MiXCR from the multiplex PCR reads. The sample holds 200,000 to 300,000 distinct CDR3 sequences, about 25% seen once. Material for sequencing was blood. Every receptor here comes from a woman between 40 and 55 years old with Graves' ophthalmopathy.

This clonotype was observed at least ten times. This CDR3 reads CASSPKDNSGNTIYF. The CDR3 DNA reads as TGTGCCAGCAGCCCCAAAGATAACTCTGGAAACACCATATATTTT. The J gene is TRBJ1-3, the V gene TRBV4-2; D call uncertain. Germline V gene lookup returns CDR1 LGHNA and CDR2 YNFKEQ. The CDR3 loop spans 15 amino acids. V lost 4 bases and J 0 bases, leaving 10 bases between the germline ends.

The chain is built from TRBV29-1 and TRBJ2-4; D not certain. CDR1 is SQVTM and CDR2 is ANQGSEA in the germline V gene. V shed 7 bases and J shed 7 bases, with 11 bases lying between them. CDR3 size: 11 residues. The CDR3 nucleotides are TGCAGCGGGGCAGTCGGGAACATTCAGTACTTC. Translated, it gives CSGAVGNIQYF.

The chain has TRBV15 and TRBJ2-5; perhaps TRBD2 as D (5 bases). Per germline, CDR1 LNHNV and CDR2 YYDKDF (reference sequence). Between the trimmed V and J ends, which lost 7 bases and 5 bases, there was a span of 17 bases. CDR3 length equals 14 residues. CDR3 amino acids: CATTTLEGTETQYF. In DNA form, the CDR3 reads TGTGCCACCACCACCTTAGAGGGCACGGAGACCCAGTACTTC.

This clonotype was recorded many times. The gene calls are TRBV7-3 and TRBJ2-7; possible D gene TRBD2, 6 bases. V was pared by 2 bases and J by 2 bases, with 13 bases between. Germline lookup yields CDR1 SGHTA and CDR2 FQGTGA. This CDR3 comprises 15 residues. DNA for the CDR3: TGTGCCAGCAGCTTAGGGACGGGAGTCCCCTACGAGCAGTACTTC. Translating gives CASSLGTGVPYEQYF.

This clonotype has ten or more counts. V and J are TRBV24-1 and TRBJ2-7; 11 bases are a match to TRBD1. In germline, CDR1 is KGHDR, CDR2 SFDVKD. The CDR3 has 12 amino acids. V was clipped by 12 bases and J by 4 bases; unmatched bases: 4. Written as DNA, the CDR3 is TGTGCCGCGGGGACAGGGGGTTACGAGCAGTACTTC. Translating gives CAAGTGGYEQYF.

This clonotype came up a few times. V gene TRBV24-1 combines with J gene TRBJ1-5, with 12 positions matching TRBD1. V lost 4 bases to trimming and J lost 1 base; unmatched junction nucleotides: 4. CDR1 KGHDR and CDR2 SFDVKD come from the germline V gene. The CDR3 is 17 residues long. CDR3 DNA: TGTGCCACCAGTGAGGGGACAGGGGGCACGAGCAATCAGCCCCAGCATTTT. Residues: CATSEGTGGTSNQPQHF.

This clonotype turned up a few times. The chain recombines TRBV7-2 with TRBJ1-1; 7 bases align to TRBD1. The CDR3 covers 14 residues. Per the germline V gene, CDR1 is SGHTA and CDR2 is FQGNSA. The V and J ends lost 2 bases and 5 bases, in that order; junction bases with no gene match: 5. This chain's CDR3 is CASSLQGGRTEAFF. In nucleotides, the CDR3 is TGTGCCAGCAGCTTACAGGGGGGGAGGACTGAAGCTTTCTTT.

Details on this clonotype: A much larger clone lies one base from this, so it may be a read error. This chain links TRBV7-2 with TRBJ2-5; 9 bases agree with TRBD2. With V trimmed by 2 bases and J by 5 bases, 9 bases remained unmatched. The V gene's germline CDR1 is SGHTA and CDR2 FQGNSA. This CDR3 spans 16 amino acids. The CDR3 region is CASSLFAGGTWETQYF. The CDR3 DNA is TGTGCCAGCAGCTTATTTGCGGGAGGGACTTGGGAGACCCAGTACTTC. Supplemented by reference TRBV7-2 and TRBJ2-5, the full variable domain reads GAGVSQSPSNKVTEKGKDVELRCDPISGHTALYWYRQSLGQGLEFLIYFQGNSAPDKSGLPSDRFSAERTGGSVSTLTIQRTQQEDSAVYLCASSLFAGGTWETQYFGPGTRLLVL.

This clonotype showed up many times. The chain has TRBV3-1 and TRBJ2-2, with D unresolved. The CDR3 has 14 amino acids. Germline loops: CDR1 LGHDT, CDR2 YNNKEL (reference sequence). The V end lost 4 bases, the J end lost 0 bases, and 6 bases lay between the germline ends. This CDR3 is CASSLTPNTGELFF. The CDR3 DNA sequence: TGTGCCAGCAGCCTGACTCCGAACACCGGGGAGCTGTTTTTT.

This clonotype was seen many times. The V and J genes are TRBV4-1 and TRBJ1-5; 7 positions agree with TRBD1. Trimming at V came to 4 bases and at J to 5 bases, leaving 5 bases not matched to a gene. CDR3 length: 14 amino acids. Germline CDR1 and CDR2: MGHRA and YSYEKL. The CDR3 nucleotides read TGCGCCAGCAGCCCCCGGACAGGATATCAGCCCCAGCATTTT. This codes for CASSPRTGYQPQHF.

This rearrangement joins TRBV28 to TRBJ2-7; 8 positions match TRBD1. Trimming took 8 bases from V and 4 from J; bases not matched to a gene: 7. The CDR3 consists of 13 residues. Germline CDR1 MDHEN, CDR2 SYDVKM. CDR3 bases: TGTGCCAGCCGGACAGGGCGTGGGTACGAGCAGTACTTC. Amino acid sequence: CASRTGRGYEQYF. The whole variable domain, remainder taken from reference TRBV28 and TRBJ2-7, is DVKVTQSSRYLVKRTGEKVFLECVQDMDHENMFWYRQDPGLGLRLIYFSYDVKMKEKGDIPEGYSVSREKKERFSLILESASTNQTSMYLCASRTGRGYEQYFGPGTRLTVT.

This clonotype was recorded many times. This chain uses TRBV11-2 with TRBJ2-5; D gene uncertain. Deletions cut 5 bases from V and 2 bases from J, with 0 bases between. The CDR3 covers 10 residues. Germline V lookup: CDR1 SGHAT, CDR2 FQNNGV. CDR3 sequence reads: CASSQETQYF. The CDR3 DNA is TGTGCCAGCAGCCAAGAGACCCAGTACTTC.

This clonotype was counted ten times or more. V gene TRBV6-4 combines with J gene TRBJ2-5; no clear D gene. The CDR3 has 11 amino acids. CDR1 is MRHNA, CDR2 SNTAGT, per germline. The V end lost 6 bases, the J end lost 3 bases, and 5 bases lay between the germline ends. The DNA of the CDR3 is TGTGCCAGCAGCATTGAAGAGACCCAGTACTTC. It yields the protein CASSIEETQYF.